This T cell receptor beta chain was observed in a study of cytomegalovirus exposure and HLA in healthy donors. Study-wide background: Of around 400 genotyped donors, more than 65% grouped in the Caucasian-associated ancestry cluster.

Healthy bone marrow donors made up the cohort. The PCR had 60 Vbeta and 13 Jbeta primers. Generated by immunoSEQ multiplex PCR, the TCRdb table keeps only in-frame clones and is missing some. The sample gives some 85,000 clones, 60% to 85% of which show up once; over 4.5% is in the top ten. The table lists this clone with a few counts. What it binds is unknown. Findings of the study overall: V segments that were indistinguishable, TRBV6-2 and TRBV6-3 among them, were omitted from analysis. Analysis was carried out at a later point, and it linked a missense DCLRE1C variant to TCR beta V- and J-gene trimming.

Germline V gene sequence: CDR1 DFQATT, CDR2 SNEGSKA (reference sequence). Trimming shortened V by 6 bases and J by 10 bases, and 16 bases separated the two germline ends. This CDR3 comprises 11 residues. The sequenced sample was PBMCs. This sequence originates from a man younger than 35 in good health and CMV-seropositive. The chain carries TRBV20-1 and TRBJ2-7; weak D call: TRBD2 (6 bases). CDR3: CSAGGPGEQYF. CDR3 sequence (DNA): TGCAGTGCCGGGGGTCCCGGGGAACAGTACTTC.